This T cell receptor beta chain came from a study of blood T cell repertoires in COVID-19. Study in general: Whether acute or convalescent, the COVID-19 samples came from the United States, Italy and Spain. PBMCs, B-cell-depleted T cells, or T cells were the source of the cDNA or gDNA that made up the material.

Study processing details: Amplification of reference gene primers provided the estimated nucleated cell counts. Repertoires were generated with immunoSEQ multiplex PCR, while TCRdb's copy carries only in-frame clones and drops some. The V and J calls and clone size are taken from that table; D and trimming were inferred from the DNA. The data hold 100,000 to 150,000 clones, with more than 85% observed a single time. Seattle patients were enrolled during active infection and followed longitudinally. With 3 bases removed from V and 3 bases from J, the gap between germline ends came to 13 bases. Per the germline V gene, CDR1 is SGHTS and CDR2 is YDEGEE. This CDR3 has 15 residues.

The receptor was isolated from a man aged 50-59 years with COVID-19, enrolled during active disease. This rearrangement joins TRBV5-8 to TRBJ1-5; D might be TRBD1 (5 bases). The sample was peripheral blood. The chain's CDR3 is CASSSGGQSNQPQHF. CDR3 coding DNA: TGTGCCAGCAGCTCGGGTGGACAATCCAATCAGCCCCAGCATTTT. The whole variable domain, filled in from reference TRBV5-8 and TRBJ1-5, reads EAGVTQSPTHLIKTRGQQATLRCSPISGHTSVYWYQQALGLGLQFLLWYDEGEERNRGNFPPRFSGRQFPNYSSELNVNALELEDSALYLCASSSGGQSNQPQHFGDGTRLSIL.